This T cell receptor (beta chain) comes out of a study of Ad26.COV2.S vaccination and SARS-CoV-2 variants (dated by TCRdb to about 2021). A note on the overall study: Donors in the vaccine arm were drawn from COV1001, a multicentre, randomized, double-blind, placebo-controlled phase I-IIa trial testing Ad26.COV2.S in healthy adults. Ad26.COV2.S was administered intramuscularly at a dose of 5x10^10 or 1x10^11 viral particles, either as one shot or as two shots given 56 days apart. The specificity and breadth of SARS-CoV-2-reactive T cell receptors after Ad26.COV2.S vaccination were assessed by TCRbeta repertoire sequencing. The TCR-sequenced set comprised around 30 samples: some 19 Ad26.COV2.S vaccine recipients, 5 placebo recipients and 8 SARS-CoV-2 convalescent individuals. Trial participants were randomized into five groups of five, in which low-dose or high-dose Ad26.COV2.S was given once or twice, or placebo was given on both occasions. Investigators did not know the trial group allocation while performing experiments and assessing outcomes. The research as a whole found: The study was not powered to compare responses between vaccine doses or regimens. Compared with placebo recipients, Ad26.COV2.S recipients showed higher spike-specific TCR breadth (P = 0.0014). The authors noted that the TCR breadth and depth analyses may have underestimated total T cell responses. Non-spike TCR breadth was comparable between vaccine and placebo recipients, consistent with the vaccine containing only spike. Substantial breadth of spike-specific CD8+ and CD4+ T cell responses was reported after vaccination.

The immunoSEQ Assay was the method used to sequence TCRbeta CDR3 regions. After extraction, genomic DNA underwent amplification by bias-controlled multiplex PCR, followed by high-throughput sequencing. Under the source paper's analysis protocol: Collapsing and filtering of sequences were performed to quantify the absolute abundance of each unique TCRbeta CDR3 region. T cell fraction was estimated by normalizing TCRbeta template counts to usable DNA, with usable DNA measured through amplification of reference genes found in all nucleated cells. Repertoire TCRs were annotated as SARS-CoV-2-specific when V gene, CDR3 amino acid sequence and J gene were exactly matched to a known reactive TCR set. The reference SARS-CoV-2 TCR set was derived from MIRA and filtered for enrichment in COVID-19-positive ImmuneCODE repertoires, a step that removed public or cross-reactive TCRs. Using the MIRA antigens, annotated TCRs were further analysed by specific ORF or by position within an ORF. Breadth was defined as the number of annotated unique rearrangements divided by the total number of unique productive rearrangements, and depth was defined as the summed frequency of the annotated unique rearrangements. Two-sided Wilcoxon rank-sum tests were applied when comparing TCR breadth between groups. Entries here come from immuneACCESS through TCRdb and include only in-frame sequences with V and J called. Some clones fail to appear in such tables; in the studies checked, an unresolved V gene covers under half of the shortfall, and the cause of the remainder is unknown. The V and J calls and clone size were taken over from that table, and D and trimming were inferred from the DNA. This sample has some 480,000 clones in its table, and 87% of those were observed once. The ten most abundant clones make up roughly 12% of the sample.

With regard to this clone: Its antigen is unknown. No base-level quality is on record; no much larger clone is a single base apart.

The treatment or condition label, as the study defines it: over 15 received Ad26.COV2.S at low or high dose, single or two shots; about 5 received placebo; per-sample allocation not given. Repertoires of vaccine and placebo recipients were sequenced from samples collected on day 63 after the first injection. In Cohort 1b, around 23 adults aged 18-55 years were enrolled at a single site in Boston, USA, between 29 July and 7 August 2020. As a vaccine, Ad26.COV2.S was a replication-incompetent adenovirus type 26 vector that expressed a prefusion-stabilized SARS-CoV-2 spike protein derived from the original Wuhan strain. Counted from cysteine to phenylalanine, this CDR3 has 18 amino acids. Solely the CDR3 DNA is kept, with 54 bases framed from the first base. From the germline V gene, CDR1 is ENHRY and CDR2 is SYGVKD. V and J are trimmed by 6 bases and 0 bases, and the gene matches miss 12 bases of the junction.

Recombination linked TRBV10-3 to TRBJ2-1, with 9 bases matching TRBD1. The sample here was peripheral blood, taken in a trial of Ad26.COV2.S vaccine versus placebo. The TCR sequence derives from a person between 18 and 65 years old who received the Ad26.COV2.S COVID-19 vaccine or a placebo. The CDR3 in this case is CAISKGQGNGDSYNEQFF. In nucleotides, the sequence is TGTGCCATCAGCAAGGGACAGGGTAATGGGGACTCCTACAATGAGCAGTTCTTC.